These 26 T cell receptor beta chains were all obtained from the same sample, sequenced in a study of cytomegalovirus exposure and HLA in healthy donors. The PCR contained 60 Vbeta and 13 Jbeta primers. The protocol was immunoSEQ multiplex PCR, while the TCRdb copy is restricted to in-frame clones and leaves out a portion. The repertoire holds fewer than 250,000 clones, about 90% seen once, with roughly 1.3% in the top ten. Sequencing used PBMCs. These receptors were obtained from a man aged 30 to 45 in good health and CMV-seronegative.

This chain connects TRBV19 to TRBJ2-7, with 8 bases that match TRBD1. J was trimmed by 3 bases and V by 5 bases; bases with no gene match: 6. The CDR3 is made up of 14 amino acids. Germline V CDR1 and CDR2: LNHDA, SQIVND (reference sequence). The CDR3 loop reads CASSPRQGIYEQYF. The CDR3 bases are TGTGCCAGTAGTCCCAGACAGGGGATCTACGAGCAGTACTTC.

Written as DNA, the CDR3 is TGCAGCGTTGATGCCGGGGGGGTAAGCGGTGAGCAGTTCTTC. Translation gives CSVDAGGVSGEQFF. The V call is TRBV29-1, the J call TRBJ2-1; 8 bases are a match to TRBD2. The CDR3 loop spans 14 amino acids. Germline V gene sequence: CDR1 SQVTM, CDR2 ANQGSEA. Trimming took 3 bases from V and 9 from J; bases not matched to a gene: 10.

The chain is built from TRBV11-2 and TRBJ2-1, with D possibly TRBD2 on 5 matching bases. The CDR3 consists of 15 residues. From germline, CDR1 is SGHAT and CDR2 FQNNGV. Trimming removed 2 bases from V and 4 bases from J, with 12 bases in between. CDR3 in amino acids: CASSLNLAGYNEQFF. The CDR3 nucleotides read TGTGCCAGCAGCTTAAACCTAGCCGGGTACAATGAGCAGTTCTTC.

As for this clone: The same CDR3 arises from other DNA sequences in this sample as well. The rearrangement links TRBV20-1 to TRBJ1-1; no firm D call. CDR1 is DFQATT and CDR2 is SNEGSKA in the germline V gene (reference sequence). Trimming shortened V by 3 bases and J by 2 bases, and 4 bases separated the two germline ends. The length of the CDR3 is 11 residues. CDR3 bases: TGCAGTGCTAGCCTAAACACTGAAGCTTTCTTT. It specifies CSASLNTEAFF.

The rearrangement joins TRBV27 to TRBJ1-6; 8 nucleotides align to TRBD1. This CDR3 region has 17 residues. CDR1 and CDR2 (germline): MNHEY, SMNVEV (reference sequence). Unmatched junction bases numbered 14, after V lost 6 bases and J lost 7 bases. For the CDR3, the DNA is TGTGCCAGCAGGCCGCGCTCTGTCAGGGGGCTCAATTCACCCCTCCACTTT. It yields the protein CASRPRSVRGLNSPLHF.

This chain uses TRBV4-1 with TRBJ2-3, with TRBD1 matching 7 bases. CDR3 length equals 16 residues. Germline trimming cut 1 base from V and 0 bases from J; bases unmatched to any gene: 4. CDR1 and CDR2 from the germline V gene are MGHRA and YSYEKL. The CDR3 reads CASSQVLGQSTDTQYF. In DNA, the CDR3 is TGCGCCAGCAGCCAAGTTTTGGGACAGAGCACAGATACGCAGTATTTT.

The gene calls are TRBV6-1 and TRBJ1-1, with no clear D. Trimming removed 7 bases at V and 0 bases at J, with 12 bases between. Germline V gives CDR1 MNHNS, CDR2 SASEGT. This CDR3 is 14 amino acids long. CDR3 loop: CASNMVPMNTEAFF. The CDR3 DNA follows: TGTGCCAGCAACATGGTCCCCATGAACACTGAAGCTTTCTTT.

This clone has only one observation. The chain has TRBV10-3 and TRBJ2-2, with 8 bases aligning to TRBD2. CDR1 ENHRY and CDR2 SYGVKD come from the germline V gene. This CDR3 region has 14 residues. The V gene end was trimmed by 10 bases and the J gene end by 6 bases; junction bases not matched to a gene: 10. The CDR3 nucleotides read TGTGCCAGTAGTGGGCGGGGGGACGCCGGGGAGCTGTTTTTT. This sequence encodes CASSGRGDAGELFF.

V and J are TRBV28 and TRBJ1-1; the match to TRBD1 covers 8 bases. The CDR3 spans 15 residues. J gave up 4 bases and V 6 bases, and 10 bases lay outside the gene matches. The germline gives CDR1 MDHEN, CDR2 SYDVKM. CDR3 nucleotides: TGTGCCAGCAGGCCCGAGACAGGGGCCAGCACTGAAGCTTTCTTT. Residues: CASRPETGASTEAFF. Supplemented by reference TRBV28 and TRBJ1-1, the full variable domain reads DVKVTQSSRYLVKRTGEKVFLECVQDMDHENMFWYRQDPGLGLRLIYFSYDVKMKEKGDIPEGYSVSREKKERFSLILESASTNQTSMYLCASRPETGASTEAFFGQGTRLTVV.

The V call is TRBV5-1, the J call TRBJ2-1; 11 nucleotides match TRBD1. The junction had 8 bases not matched to a gene; V was cut back by 0 bases and J by 9 bases. The CDR3 covers 16 residues. Germline lookup yields CDR1 SGHRS and CDR2 YFSETQ. This chain's CDR3 is CASSLDGQGARGEQFF. In DNA, the CDR3 is TGCGCCAGCAGCTTGGATGGACAGGGGGCGCGTGGTGAGCAGTTCTTC.

CDR3 sequence reads: CASSLAVQQFF. The CDR3 DNA follows: TGCGCCAGCAGCTTGGCTGTCCAGCAGTTCTTC. The chain uses TRBV5-1 and TRBJ2-1; D is uncertain. Trimming took 0 bases from V and 11 from J, leaving 6 bases between them. In germline, CDR1 is SGHRS, CDR2 YFSETQ. The CDR3 totals 11 residues.

The V and J genes are TRBV27 and TRBJ1-1, with 11 bases aligning to TRBD1. The CDR3 has 13 residues. With V trimmed by 4 bases and J by 5 bases, 0 bases remained unmatched. Germline V lookup: CDR1 MNHEY, CDR2 SMNVEV (reference sequence). CDR3 amino acids: CASSWDRGTEAFF. In DNA, the CDR3 is TGTGCCAGCAGTTGGGACAGGGGGACTGAAGCTTTCTTT.

The gene calls are TRBV4-2 and TRBJ2-3; tentatively, D is TRBD2 (5 bases). V lost 1 base to trimming and J lost 5 bases, with 13 bases between them. Germline CDR1 and CDR2: LGHNA and YNFKEQ. The CDR3 totals 15 residues. CDR3 protein: CASSQGNSREDTQYF. For the CDR3, the DNA is TGTGCCAGCAGCCAAGGAAATAGCCGGGAAGATACGCAGTATTTT.

A word on this clone: At one end the junction does not follow the germline gene, possibly because of a read error. V gene TRBV7-9 combines with J gene TRBJ1-1, with no clear D. The CDR3 is 11 amino acids. Germline V gene lookup returns CDR1 SEHNR and CDR2 FQNEAQ (reference sequence). CDR3 bases: TGTTCCAGCAGCGCCTCCCGCGCCGCTTTCTTT. Its protein product is CSSSASRAAFF.

This chain links TRBV28 with TRBJ2-7; D call uncertain. Germline V gene lookup returns CDR1 MDHEN and CDR2 SYDVKM. CDR3 length equals 12 residues. Between the trimmed V and J ends, which lost 6 bases and 3 bases, there was a span of 9 bases. The CDR3 DNA follows: TGTGCCAGCAGCCCTCCTTACTACGAGCAGTACTTC. As protein: CASSPPYYEQYF.

This clone came up a few times. The chain uses TRBV7-6 and TRBJ1-1, with D possibly TRBD1 on 5 matching bases. This CDR3 is 15 amino acids long. The V and J ends lost 1 base and 0 bases respectively, with 9 bases between them. Germline loops: CDR1 SGHVS, CDR2 FNYEAQ. The CDR3 region is CASSLGGALNTEAFF. As DNA, the CDR3 is TGTGCCAGCAGCTTAGGGGGCGCCTTGAACACTGAAGCTTTCTTT.

The chain is built from TRBV9 and TRBJ1-5, with no clear D. Germline V gene data show CDR1 as SGDLS and CDR2 as YYNGEE. This CDR3 is built from 14 residues. V shed 0 bases and J shed 1 base, with 5 bases lying between them. The CDR3 region is CASSVGGSNQPQHF. CDR3 DNA sequence: TGTGCCAGCAGCGTAGGAGGGAGCAATCAGCCCCAGCATTTT.

This clone was found once. CDR3 DNA: TGTGCCAGCAGCTTAGCGTGGACAGTTAATGAAAAACTGTTTTTT. This codes for CASSLAWTVNEKLFF. The chain couples TRBV7-9 to TRBJ1-4; tentative D call: TRBD1 (6 bases). This CDR3 has 15 residues. The germline V gene has CDR1 SEHNR and CDR2 FQNEAQ (reference sequence). V was clipped by 0 bases and J by 4 bases, with 9 bases between them.

The chain joins TRBV2 to TRBJ2-7, with D unresolved. The CDR3 is made up of 10 amino acids. The V end lost 6 bases, the J end lost 10 bases, and 10 bases lay between the germline ends. Germline V gene data show CDR1 as SNHLY and CDR2 as FYNNEI. CDR3 nucleotide sequence: TGTGCCAGCAGGTTAGCACGACAGTACTTC. It encodes CASRLARQYF.

In this sample, this clone turned up a few times. J is TRBJ1-1 and V is TRBV19; TRBD1 might be the D (5 bases). V shed 3 bases and J shed 1 base, with 9 bases lying between them. Germline V gives CDR1 LNHDA, CDR2 SQIVND (reference sequence). CDR3 length: 14 residues. CDR3 nucleotide sequence: TGTGCCAGTAGTATCCTTCAGGGGAACACTGAAGCTTTCTTT. Protein sequence: CASSILQGNTEAFF.

The chain carries TRBV7-9 and TRBJ2-5; D is uncertain. Matching the DNA end better, TRBJ2-7 makes the J call doubtful. CDR1 and CDR2 from the germline V gene are SEHNR and FQNEAQ (reference sequence). This CDR3 is 11 amino acids long. For the CDR3, the DNA is TGTGCCAGCAGCTCCCCCACCGAGCAGTACTTC. Protein product: CASSSPTEQYF.

The V and J genes are TRBV5-1 and TRBJ2-7; 9 nucleotides line up with TRBD1. Losses at the gene ends were 4 bases for V and 2 bases for J; bases not matched to a gene: 7. From germline, CDR1 is SGHRS and CDR2 YFSETQ. The CDR3 runs to 15 residues. CDR3 protein: CASSVPGQGPYEQYF. The CDR3 nucleotides are TGCGCCAGCAGCGTACCGGGACAGGGCCCCTACGAGCAGTACTTC.

The chain has TRBV13 and TRBJ2-1; 12 nucleotides agree with TRBD2. This CDR3 has 19 amino acids. Unmatched junction bases numbered 18, after V lost 3 bases and J lost 9 bases. Germline CDR1 is PRHDT and CDR2 is FYEKMQ (reference sequence). Written as DNA, the CDR3 is TGTGCCAGCAGCTTCGGAATGTTTAGCGCTAGCGGGGGGGCGGGTGAGCAGTTCTTC. Translating gives CASSFGMFSASGGAGEQFF. The variable domain in full, completed from reference TRBV13 and TRBJ2-1, reads AAGVIQSPRHLIKEKRETATLKCYPIPRHDTVYWYQQGPGQDPQFLISFYEKMQSDKGSIPDRFSAQQFSDYHSELNMSSLELGDSALYFCASSFGMFSASGGAGEQFFGPGTRLTVL.

The V gene is TRBV6-5, the J gene TRBJ1-1; 7 bases are shared with TRBD1. This CDR3 has 15 amino acids. J gave up 8 bases and V 2 bases, and 11 bases lay outside the gene matches. Germline CDR1 reads MNHEY; CDR2 reads SVGAGI. CDR3 sequence reads: CASSYGRDLQGEAFF. The CDR3 DNA sequence: TGTGCCAGCAGTTACGGCAGGGACCTACAGGGGGAAGCTTTCTTT.

This chain connects TRBV27 to TRBJ2-5, with D possibly being TRBD1 or TRBD2 (5 bases each). Matching the DNA end better, TRBJ2-7 makes the J call doubtful. Germline V gene lookup returns CDR1 MNHEY and CDR2 SMNVEV (reference sequence). CDR3 length: 11 residues. Written as DNA, the CDR3 is TGTGCCAGTGGGGGCTCCTACGAGCAGTACTTC. This gives the protein CASGGSYEQYF.

This clone has just a few counts. The chain has TRBV28 and TRBJ2-7; 9 bases match TRBD1. CDR1 MDHEN and CDR2 SYDVKM come from the germline V gene. The CDR3 totals 13 residues. V trimming: 3 bases; J trimming: 6 bases; junction bases outside the gene matches: 3. CDR3 protein: CASSLGTGFEQYF. The CDR3 nucleotides read TGTGCCAGCAGTTTGGGGACAGGGTTCGAGCAGTACTTC.